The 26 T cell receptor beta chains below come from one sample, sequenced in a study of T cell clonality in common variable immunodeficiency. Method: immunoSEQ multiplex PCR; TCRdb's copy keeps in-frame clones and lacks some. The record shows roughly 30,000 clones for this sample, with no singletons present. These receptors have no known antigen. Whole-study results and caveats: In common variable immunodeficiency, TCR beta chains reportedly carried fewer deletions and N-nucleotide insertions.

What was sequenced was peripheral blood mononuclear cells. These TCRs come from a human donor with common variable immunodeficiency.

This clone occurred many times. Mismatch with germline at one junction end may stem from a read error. CDR3 amino acids: CASRRAATSIDTQYF. CDR3 DNA (partial): TGTGCCAGTAGACGGGCAGCAACTAGCATAGATACG. The chain carries TRBV19 and TRBJ2-3, with TRBD2 as a possible D gene (6 bases). The read ends 3 residues shy of where the CDR3 ends; the end is completed using the germline J gene. This CDR3 has 15 amino acids. The germline V gene encodes CDR1 LNHDA and CDR2 SQIVND (reference sequence).

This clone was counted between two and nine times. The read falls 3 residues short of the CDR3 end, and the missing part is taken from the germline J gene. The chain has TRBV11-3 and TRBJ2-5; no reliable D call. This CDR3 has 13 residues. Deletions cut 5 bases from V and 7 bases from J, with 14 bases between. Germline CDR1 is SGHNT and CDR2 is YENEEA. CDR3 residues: CASSAGSDSTQYF. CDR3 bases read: TGTGCCAGCAGCGCAGGTTCCGATTCGACC. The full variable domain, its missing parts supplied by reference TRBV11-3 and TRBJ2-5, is EAGVVQSPRYKIIEKKQPVAFWCNPISGHNTLYWYLQNLGQGPELLIRYENEEAVDDSQLPKDRFSAERLKGVDSTLKIQPAELGDSAVYLCASSAGSDSTQYFGPGTRLLVL.

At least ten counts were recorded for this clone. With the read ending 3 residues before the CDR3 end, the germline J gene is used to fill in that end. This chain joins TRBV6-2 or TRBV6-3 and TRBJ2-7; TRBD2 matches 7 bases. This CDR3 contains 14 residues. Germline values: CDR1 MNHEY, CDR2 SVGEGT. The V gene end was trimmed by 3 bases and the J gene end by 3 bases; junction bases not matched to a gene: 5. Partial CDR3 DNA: TGTGCCAGCAGTTATTTGGGACTATACTACGAG. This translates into CASSYLGLYYE. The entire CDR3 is CASSYLGLYYEQYF.

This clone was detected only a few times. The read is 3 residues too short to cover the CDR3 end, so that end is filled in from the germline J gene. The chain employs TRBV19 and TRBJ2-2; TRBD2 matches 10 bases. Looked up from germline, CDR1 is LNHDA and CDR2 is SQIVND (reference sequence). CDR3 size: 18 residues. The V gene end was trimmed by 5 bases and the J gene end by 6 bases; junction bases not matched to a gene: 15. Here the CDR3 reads CASSWVPSGRARSGELFF. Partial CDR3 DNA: TGTGCCAGTAGTTGGGTGCCGAGCGGGAGGGCTAGGTCCGGGGAG.

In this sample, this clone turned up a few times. CDR3 sequence: CASSDRVGDEQYF. CDR3 bases read: TGTGCCAGCAGTGACAGGGTGGGAGACGAG. V is TRBV2 and J is TRBJ2-7; the D call may be TRBD1 or TRBD2 (5 bases each). Sequencing ends 3 residues short of the CDR3 end; the germline J gene provides the rest. This CDR3 spans 13 amino acids. Per the germline V gene, CDR1 is SNHLY and CDR2 is FYNNEI. The ends were cut back, 3 bases at V and 5 bases at J, with 11 bases in the middle.

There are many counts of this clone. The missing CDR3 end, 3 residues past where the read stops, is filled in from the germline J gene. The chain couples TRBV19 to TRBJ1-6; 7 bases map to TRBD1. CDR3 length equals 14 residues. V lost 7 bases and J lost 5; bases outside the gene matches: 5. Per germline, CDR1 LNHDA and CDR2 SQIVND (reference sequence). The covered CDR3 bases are TGTGCCAGTACCAGGGACAGAGATAATTCACCC. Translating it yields CASTRDRDNSP. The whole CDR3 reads CASTRDRDNSPLHF.

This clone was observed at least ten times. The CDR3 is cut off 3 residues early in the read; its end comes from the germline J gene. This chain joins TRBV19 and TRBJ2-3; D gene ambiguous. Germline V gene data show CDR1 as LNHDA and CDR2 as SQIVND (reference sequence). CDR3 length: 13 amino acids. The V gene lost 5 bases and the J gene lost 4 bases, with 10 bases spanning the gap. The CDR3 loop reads CASSPSAADTQYF. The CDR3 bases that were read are TGTGCCAGTAGTCCATCCGCGGCAGATACG.

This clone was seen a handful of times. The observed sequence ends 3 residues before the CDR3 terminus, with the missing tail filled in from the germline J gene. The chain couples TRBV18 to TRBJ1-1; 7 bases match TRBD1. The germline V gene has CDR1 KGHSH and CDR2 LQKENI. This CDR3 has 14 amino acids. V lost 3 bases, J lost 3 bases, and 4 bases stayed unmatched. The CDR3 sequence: CASSPQTGHTEAFF. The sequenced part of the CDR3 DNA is TGTGCCAGCTCACCCCAGACAGGGCACACTGAA.

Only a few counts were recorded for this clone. The CDR3 protein is CSARPAVVYEQYF. CDR3 DNA, as far as it was read: TGCAGTGCTAGACCAGCGGTAGTGTACGAG. The rearrangement joins TRBV20-1 to TRBJ2-7; tentative D call: TRBD2 (5 bases). The read is 3 residues too short to cover the CDR3 end, so that end is filled in from the germline J gene. Germline CDR1 is DFQATT and CDR2 is SNEGSKA (reference sequence). The CDR3 contains 13 residues. Trimming removed 2 bases from V and 4 bases from J, with 12 bases in between.

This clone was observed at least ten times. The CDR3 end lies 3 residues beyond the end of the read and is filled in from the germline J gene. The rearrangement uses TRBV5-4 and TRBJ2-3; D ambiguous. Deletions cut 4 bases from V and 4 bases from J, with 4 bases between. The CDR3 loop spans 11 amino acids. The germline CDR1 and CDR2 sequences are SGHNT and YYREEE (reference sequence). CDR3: CASSLSDTQYF. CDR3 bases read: TGTGCCAGCAGCCTATCAGATACG. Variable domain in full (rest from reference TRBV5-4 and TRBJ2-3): ETGVTQSPTHLIKTRGQQVTLRCSSQSGHNTVSWYQQALGQGPQFIFQYYREEENGRGNFPPRFSGLQFPNYSSELNVNALELDDSALYLCASSLSDTQYFGPGTRLTVL.

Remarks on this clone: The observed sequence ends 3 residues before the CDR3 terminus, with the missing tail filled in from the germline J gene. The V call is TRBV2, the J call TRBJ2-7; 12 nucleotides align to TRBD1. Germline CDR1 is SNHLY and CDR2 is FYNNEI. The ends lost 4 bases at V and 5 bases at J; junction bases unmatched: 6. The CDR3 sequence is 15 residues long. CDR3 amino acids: CASSGWDRGPDEQYF. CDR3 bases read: TGTGCCAGCAGTGGTTGGGACAGGGGGCCTGACGAG.

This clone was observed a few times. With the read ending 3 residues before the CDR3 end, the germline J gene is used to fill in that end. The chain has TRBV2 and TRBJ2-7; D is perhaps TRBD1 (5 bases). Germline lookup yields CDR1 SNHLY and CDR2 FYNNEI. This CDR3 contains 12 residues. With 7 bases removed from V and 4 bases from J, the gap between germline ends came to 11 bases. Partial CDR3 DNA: TGTGCCAGCACACGGACAACTTACGAG. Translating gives CASTRTTYE. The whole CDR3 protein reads CASTRTTYEQYF.

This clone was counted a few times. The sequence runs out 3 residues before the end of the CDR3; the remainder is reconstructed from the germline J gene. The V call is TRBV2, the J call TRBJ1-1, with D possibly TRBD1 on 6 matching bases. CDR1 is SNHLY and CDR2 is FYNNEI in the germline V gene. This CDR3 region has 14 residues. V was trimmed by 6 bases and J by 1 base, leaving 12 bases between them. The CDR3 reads CASRRGLPNTEAFF. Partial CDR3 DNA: TGTGCCAGCAGGAGGGGGTTACCGAACACTGAA.

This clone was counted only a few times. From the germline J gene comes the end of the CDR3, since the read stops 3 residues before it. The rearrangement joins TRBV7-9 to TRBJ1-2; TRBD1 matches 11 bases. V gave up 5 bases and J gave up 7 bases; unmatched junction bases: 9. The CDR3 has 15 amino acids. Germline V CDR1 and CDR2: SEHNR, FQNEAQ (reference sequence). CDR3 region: CASSQRGTGGGGYTF. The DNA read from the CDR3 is TGTGCCAGCAGCCAAAGGGGGACAGGGGGTGGTGGC.

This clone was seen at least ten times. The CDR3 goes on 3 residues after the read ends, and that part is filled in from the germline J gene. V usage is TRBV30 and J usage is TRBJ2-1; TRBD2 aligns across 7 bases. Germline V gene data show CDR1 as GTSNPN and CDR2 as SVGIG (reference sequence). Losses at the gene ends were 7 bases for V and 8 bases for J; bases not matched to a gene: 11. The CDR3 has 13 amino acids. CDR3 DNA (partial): TGTGCCTCCAGATGGCGGGAGTCATATGAG. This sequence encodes CASRWRESYE. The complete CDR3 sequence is CASRWRESYEQFF.

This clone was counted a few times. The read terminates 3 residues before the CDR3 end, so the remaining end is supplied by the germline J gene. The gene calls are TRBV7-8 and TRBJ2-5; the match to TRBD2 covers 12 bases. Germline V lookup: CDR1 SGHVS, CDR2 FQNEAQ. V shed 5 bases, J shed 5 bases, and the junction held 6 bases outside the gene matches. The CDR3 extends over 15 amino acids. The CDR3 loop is CASSGTSGFFETQYF. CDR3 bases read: TGTGCCAGCAGCGGGACTAGCGGGTTTTTTGAGACC.

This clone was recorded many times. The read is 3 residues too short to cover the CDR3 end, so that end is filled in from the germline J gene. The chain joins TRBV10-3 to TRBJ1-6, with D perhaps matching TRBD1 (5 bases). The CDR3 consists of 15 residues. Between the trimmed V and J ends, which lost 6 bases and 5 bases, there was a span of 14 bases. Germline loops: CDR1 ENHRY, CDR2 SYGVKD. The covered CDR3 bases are TGTGCCATCAGCGGGTCCGGGGGAGATAATTCACCC. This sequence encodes CAISGSGGDNSP. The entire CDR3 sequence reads CAISGSGGDNSPLHF.

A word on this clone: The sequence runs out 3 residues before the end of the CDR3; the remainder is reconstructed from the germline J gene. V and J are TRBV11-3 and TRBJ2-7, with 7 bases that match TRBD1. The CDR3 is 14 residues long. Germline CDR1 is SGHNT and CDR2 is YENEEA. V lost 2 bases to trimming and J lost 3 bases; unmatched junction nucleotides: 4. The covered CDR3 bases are TGTGCCAGCAGCTTACGCACAGGGGACTACGAG. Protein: CASSLRTGDYE. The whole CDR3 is CASSLRTGDYEQYF. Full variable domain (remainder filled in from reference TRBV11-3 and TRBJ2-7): EAGVVQSPRYKIIEKKQPVAFWCNPISGHNTLYWYLQNLGQGPELLIRYENEEAVDDSQLPKDRFSAERLKGVDSTLKIQPAELGDSAVYLCASSLRTGDYEQYFGPGTRLTVT.

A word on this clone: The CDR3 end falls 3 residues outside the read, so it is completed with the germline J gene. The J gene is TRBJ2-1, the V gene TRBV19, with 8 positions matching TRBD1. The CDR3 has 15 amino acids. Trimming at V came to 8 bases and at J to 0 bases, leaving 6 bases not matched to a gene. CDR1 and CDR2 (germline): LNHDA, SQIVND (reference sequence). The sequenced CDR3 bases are TGTGCCAGTCGGACAGGGTTGAGCTCCTACAATGAG. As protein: CASRTGLSSYNE. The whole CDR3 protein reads CASRTGLSSYNEQFF. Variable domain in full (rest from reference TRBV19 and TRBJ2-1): DGGITQSPKYLFRKEGQNVTLSCEQNLNHDAMYWYRQDPGQGLRLIYYSQIVNDFQKGDIAEGYSVSREKKESFPLTVTSAQKNPTAFYLCASRTGLSSYNEQFFGPGTRLTVL.

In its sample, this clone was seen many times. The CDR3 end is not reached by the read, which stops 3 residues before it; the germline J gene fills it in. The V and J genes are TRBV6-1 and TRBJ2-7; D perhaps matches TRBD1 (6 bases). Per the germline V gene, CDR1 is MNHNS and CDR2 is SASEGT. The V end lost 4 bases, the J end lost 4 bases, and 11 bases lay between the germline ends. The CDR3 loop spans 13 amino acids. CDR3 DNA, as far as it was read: TGTGCCAGCAGTGTGTACAGGGCGTACGAG. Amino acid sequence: CASSVYRAYE. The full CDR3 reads CASSVYRAYEQYF.

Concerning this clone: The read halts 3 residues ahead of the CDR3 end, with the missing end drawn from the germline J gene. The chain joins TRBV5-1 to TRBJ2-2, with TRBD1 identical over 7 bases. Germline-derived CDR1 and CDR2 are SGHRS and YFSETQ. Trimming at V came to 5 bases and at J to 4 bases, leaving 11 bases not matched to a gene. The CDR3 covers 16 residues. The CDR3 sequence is CASSGDQGVGTGELFF. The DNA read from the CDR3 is TGCGCCAGCAGTGGAGACCAGGGGGTCGGCACCGGGGAG.

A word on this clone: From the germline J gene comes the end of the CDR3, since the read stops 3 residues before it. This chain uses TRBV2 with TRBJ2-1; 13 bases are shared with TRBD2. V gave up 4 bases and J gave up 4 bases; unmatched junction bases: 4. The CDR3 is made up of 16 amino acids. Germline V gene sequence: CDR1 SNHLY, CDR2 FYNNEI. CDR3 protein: CASSGLAGGKYNEQFF. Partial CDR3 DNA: TGTGCCAGCAGTGGACTAGCGGGAGGAAAATACAATGAG. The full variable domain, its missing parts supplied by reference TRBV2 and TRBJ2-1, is EPEVTQTPSHQVTQMGQEVILRCVPISNHLYFYWYRQILGQKVEFLVSFYNNEISEKSEIFDDQFSVERPDGSNFTLKIRSTKLEDSAMYFCASSGLAGGKYNEQFFGPGTRLTVL.

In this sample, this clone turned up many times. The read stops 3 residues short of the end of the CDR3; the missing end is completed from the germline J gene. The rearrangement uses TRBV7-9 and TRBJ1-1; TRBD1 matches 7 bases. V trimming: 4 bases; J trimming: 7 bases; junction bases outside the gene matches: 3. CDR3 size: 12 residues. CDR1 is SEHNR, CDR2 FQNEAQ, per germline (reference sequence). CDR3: CASSSGQNEAFF. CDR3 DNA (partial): TGTGCCAGCAGCTCGGGACAGAATGAA.

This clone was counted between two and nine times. The CDR3 DNA, read in part, is TGTGCCAGCAGCTTAGGGCACTCTGGAAACACC. Protein: CASSLGHSGNT. The whole CDR3 region reads CASSLGHSGNTIYF. This rearrangement joins TRBV7-6 to TRBJ1-3; no clear D gene. The DNA ends 3 residues before the CDR3 does, and the rest of the CDR3 is filled in from the germline J gene. Trimming stripped 1 base from V and 0 bases from J, with 4 bases between. The CDR3 sequence is 14 residues long. CDR1 and CDR2 from the germline V gene are SGHVS and FNYEAQ. Based on the CDR3 plus reference TRBV7-6 and TRBJ1-3, the full variable domain is GAGVSQSPRYKVTKRGQDVALRCDPISGHVSLYWYRQALGQGPEFLTYFNYEAQQDKSGLPNDRFSAERPEGSISTLTIQRTEQRDSAMYRCASSLGHSGNTIYFGEGSWLTVV.

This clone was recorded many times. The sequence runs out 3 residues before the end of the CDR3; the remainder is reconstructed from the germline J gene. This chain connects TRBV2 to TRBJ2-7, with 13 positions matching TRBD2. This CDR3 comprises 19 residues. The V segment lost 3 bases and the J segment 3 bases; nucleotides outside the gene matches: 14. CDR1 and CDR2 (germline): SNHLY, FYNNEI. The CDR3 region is CASSDSFGTSGTSFYEQYF. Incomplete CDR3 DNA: TGTGCCAGCAGTGACAGTTTCGGGACTAGCGGGACCTCCTTCTACGAG.

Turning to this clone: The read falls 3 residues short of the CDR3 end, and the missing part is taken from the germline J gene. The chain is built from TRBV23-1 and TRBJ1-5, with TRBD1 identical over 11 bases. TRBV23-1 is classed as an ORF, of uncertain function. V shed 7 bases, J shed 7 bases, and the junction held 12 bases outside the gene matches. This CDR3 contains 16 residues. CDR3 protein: CASNLNGTGGQQPQHF. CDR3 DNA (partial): TGCGCCAGCAACCTAAATGGGACAGGGGGACAGCAGCCC.